This T cell receptor (beta chain) was sequenced in a study of regulatory T cells in long-lasting Graves disease. Building of the TCR beta libraries involved iRepertoire HTBI primers and Arm-PCR of CDR3 regions. One entry per CDR3 protein results from TCRdb running MiXCR on the multiplex PCR reads. The repertoire holds approximately 540,000 distinct CDR3 sequences, about 12% seen once, with approximately 9.6% in the top ten. Notes on the study in general: Examination was confined to peripheral blood, excluding thyroid tissue. Persistent-disease Graves' patients showed less TCR diversity than new cases.

Turning to this clonotype: Its antigen is currently unknown.

V lost 4 bases, J lost 8 bases, and 17 bases lay in between. This CDR3 is built from 14 residues. Germline loops: CDR1 GTSNPN, CDR2 SVGIG (reference sequence). Time point of the sample: newly diagnosed GD, antithyroid drugs for less than 3 months. Construction of the TCR library relied on RNA isolated from PBMCs. These data also formed part of another study, on T cells in Graves' hyperthyroidism and ophthalmopathy.

The V call is TRBV30, the J call TRBJ2-2; maybe TRBD2 (5 bases). Sequenced material: peripheral blood mononuclear cells (PBMCs), taken at new diagnosis, from a patient treated with antithyroid drugs. The origin of this receptor is a woman in her 30s with Graves disease. As DNA, the CDR3 is TGTGCCTGGAACGGAGCTGGCGGGTATGGGGAGCTGTTTTTT. Its protein is CAWNGAGGYGELFF.